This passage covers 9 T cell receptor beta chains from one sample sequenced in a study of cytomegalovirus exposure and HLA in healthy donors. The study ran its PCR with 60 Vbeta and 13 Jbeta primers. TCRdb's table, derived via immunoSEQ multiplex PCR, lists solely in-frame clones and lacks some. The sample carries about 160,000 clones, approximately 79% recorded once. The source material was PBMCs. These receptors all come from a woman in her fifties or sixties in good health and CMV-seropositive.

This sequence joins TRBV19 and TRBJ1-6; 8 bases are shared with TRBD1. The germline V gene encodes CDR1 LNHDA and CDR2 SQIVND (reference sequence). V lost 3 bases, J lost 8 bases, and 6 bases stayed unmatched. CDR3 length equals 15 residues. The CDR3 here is CASSIRDRRDSPLHF. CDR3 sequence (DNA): TGTGCCAGTAGTATCCGGGACAGGAGGGATTCACCCCTCCACTTT.

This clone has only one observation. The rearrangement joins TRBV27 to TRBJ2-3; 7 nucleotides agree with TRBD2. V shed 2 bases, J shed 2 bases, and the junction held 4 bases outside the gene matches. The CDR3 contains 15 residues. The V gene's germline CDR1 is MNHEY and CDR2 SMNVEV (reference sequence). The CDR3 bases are TGTGCCAGCAGTTTAAGAGCGGGGCTCACAGATACGCAGTATTTT. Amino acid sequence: CASSLRAGLTDTQYF.

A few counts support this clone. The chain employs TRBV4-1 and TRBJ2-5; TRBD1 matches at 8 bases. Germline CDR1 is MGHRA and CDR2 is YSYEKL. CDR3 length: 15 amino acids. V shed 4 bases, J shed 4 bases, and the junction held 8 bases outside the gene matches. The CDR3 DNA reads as TGCGCCAGCAGCCCACAGGGGGTGGGTGGAGAGACCCAGTACTTC. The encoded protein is CASSPQGVGGETQYF.

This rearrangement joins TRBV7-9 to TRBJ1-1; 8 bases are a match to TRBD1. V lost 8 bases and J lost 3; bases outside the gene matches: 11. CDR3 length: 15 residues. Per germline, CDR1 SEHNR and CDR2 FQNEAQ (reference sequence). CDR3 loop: CASARQGILDTEAFF. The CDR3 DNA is TGTGCCAGCGCGCGACAGGGGATCTTAGACACTGAAGCTTTCTTT.

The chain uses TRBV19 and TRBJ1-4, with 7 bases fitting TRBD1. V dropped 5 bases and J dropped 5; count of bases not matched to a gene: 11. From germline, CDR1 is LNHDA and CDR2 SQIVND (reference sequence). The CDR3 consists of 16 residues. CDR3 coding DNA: TGTGCCAGTAGTCTCGTGCCGGGACAGATAAATGAAAAACTGTTTTTT. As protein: CASSLVPGQINEKLFF.

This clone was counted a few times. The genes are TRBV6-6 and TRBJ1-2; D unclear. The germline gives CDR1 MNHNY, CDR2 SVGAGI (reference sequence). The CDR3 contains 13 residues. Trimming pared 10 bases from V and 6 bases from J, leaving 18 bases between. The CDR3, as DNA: TGTGCCATTGGCACAGAGATCCTAAATGGCTACACCTTC. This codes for CAIGTEILNGYTF.

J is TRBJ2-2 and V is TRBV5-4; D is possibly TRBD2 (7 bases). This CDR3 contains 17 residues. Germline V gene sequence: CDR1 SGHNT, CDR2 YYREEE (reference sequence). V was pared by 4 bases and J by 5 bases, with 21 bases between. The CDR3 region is CASSREVVSGVTGELFF. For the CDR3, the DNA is TGTGCCAGCAGCCGGGAGGTCGTTTCAGGGGTTACCGGGGAGCTGTTTTTT.

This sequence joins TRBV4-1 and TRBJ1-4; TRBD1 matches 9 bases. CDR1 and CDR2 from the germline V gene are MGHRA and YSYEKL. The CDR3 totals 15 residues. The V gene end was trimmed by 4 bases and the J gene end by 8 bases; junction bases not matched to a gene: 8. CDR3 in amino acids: CASSPPGQGGEKLFF. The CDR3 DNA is TGCGCCAGCAGCCCACCGGGACAGGGAGGCGAAAAACTGTTTTTT.

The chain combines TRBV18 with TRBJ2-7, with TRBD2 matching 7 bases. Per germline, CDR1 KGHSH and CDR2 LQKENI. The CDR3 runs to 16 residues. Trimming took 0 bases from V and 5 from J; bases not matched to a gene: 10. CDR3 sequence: CASSPPGGNILHEQYF. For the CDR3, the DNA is TGTGCCAGCTCACCACCGGGAGGGAATATACTTCACGAGCAGTACTTC.